These 20 T cell receptor beta chains share one sample of origin, sequenced in a study of T cell changes during pregnancy in multiple sclerosis. TCRdb's copy holds only in-frame clones and misses some; the assay was immunoSEQ multiplex PCR. The data contain under 40,000 clones, around 93% of them singletons. Material: CD4+ T cells from peripheral blood mononuclear cells, obtained in the third trimester of pregnancy. All receptors come from a female donor in good health, enrolled as a control in a pregnancy study.

This clone has just one count. The chain links TRBV29-1 to TRBJ2-1; no definite D call. CDR3 length: 13 residues. Germline CDR1 reads SQVTM; CDR2 reads ANQGSEA. Between the trimmed V and J ends, which lost 3 bases and 6 bases, there was a span of 12 bases. CDR3 protein: CSVEARRPNEQFF. The CDR3 DNA reads as TGCAGCGTTGAGGCCCGGCGGCCCAATGAGCAGTTCTTC.

This chain joins TRBV5-4 and TRBJ2-7; possibly TRBD2 for D (6 bases). Per germline, CDR1 SGHNT and CDR2 YYREEE (reference sequence). This CDR3 region has 15 residues. Trimming shortened V by 4 bases and J by 7 bases, and 21 bases separated the two germline ends. This CDR3 is CASSPRGGLTGEQYF. The CDR3 coding sequence is TGTGCCAGCAGCCCGCGGGGAGGACTTACGGGGGAGCAGTACTTC.

This clone was seen once. The gene calls are TRBV9 and TRBJ2-5, with D possibly TRBD1 on 6 matching bases. The CDR3 has 15 amino acids. Trimming took off 0 bases at V and 5 bases at J, with 14 bases between the two ends. Looked up from germline, CDR1 is SGDLS and CDR2 is YYNGEE. CDR3 amino acids: CASSVAWGTGETQYF. The CDR3 DNA reads as TGTGCCAGCAGCGTAGCCTGGGGCACAGGGGAGACCCAGTACTTC.

The chain is built from TRBV7-8 and TRBJ1-3; 8 bases are a match to TRBD1. The CDR3 has 17 residues. Looked up from germline, CDR1 is SGHVS and CDR2 is FQNEAQ. J was trimmed by 4 bases and V by 4 bases; bases with no gene match: 12. The CDR3 DNA sequence: TGTGCCAGCAGCTGGGGGGACAGGAGAATACTCGGAAACACCATATATTTT. As protein: CASSWGDRRILGNTIYF.

The chain is built from TRBV6-4 and TRBJ2-7; 8 nucleotides match TRBD2. This CDR3 region has 12 residues. Germline V gene sequence: CDR1 MRHNA, CDR2 SNTAGT. J lost 0 bases, V lost 9 bases, and 1 base had no gene match. The CDR3 nucleotides read TGTGCCAGGGCGGGGGGCTCCTACGAGCAGTACTTC. Its translation is CARAGGSYEQYF.

This clone came up once. The J gene is TRBJ2-1, the V gene TRBV20-1, with D perhaps matching TRBD2 (6 bases). V was shortened by 3 bases and J by 12 bases, with 12 bases between the two germline ends. Germline CDR1 and CDR2: DFQATT and SNEGSKA (reference sequence). This CDR3 is 11 amino acids long. The CDR3 nucleotides are TGCAGTGCTAGCCGTTCGGAGGGGCAGTTCTTC. Translating gives CSASRSEGQFF.

V is TRBV7-6 and J is TRBJ1-2, with TRBD1 identical over 8 bases. This CDR3 comprises 14 residues. The junction had 5 bases not matched to a gene; V was cut back by 1 base and J by 7 bases. From germline, CDR1 is SGHVS and CDR2 FNYEAQ. The CDR3 loop reads CASSLGTGSVGYTF. The CDR3 DNA sequence: TGTGCCAGCAGCTTAGGGACAGGGAGCGTTGGCTACACCTTC.

CDR3 residues: CASSPDSYSSYEQYF. CDR3 nucleotide sequence: TGTGCCAGCAGCCCGGACAGTTACTCCTCCTACGAGCAGTACTTC. The chain employs TRBV5-5 and TRBJ2-7; tentatively, D is TRBD1 (6 bases). This CDR3 comprises 15 residues. Trimming took 4 bases from V and 0 from J, leaving 14 bases between them. Germline V gene data show CDR1 as SGHKS and CDR2 as YYEKEE (reference sequence).

The chain is built from TRBV12-5 and TRBJ2-7; TRBD1 might be the D (5 bases). The CDR3 contains 13 residues. V shed 7 bases and J shed 1 base, with 11 bases lying between them. Per the germline V gene, CDR1 is LGHNT and CDR2 is FRNRAP. In DNA, the CDR3 is TGTGCTAGTGACCGACAGAATTCCTACGAGCAGTACTTC. Protein sequence: CASDRQNSYEQYF.

The sample holds one count of this clone. The J gene is TRBJ1-1, the V gene TRBV5-1; D is uncertain. There are 14 residues in the CDR3. Germline V lookup: CDR1 SGHRS, CDR2 YFSETQ. The V end was cut by 0 bases, the J end by 4 bases, with 10 bases between. In nucleotides, the CDR3 is TGCGCCAGCAGCTTGGAGGATCGGGGCACTGAAGCTTTCTTT. As protein: CASSLEDRGTEAFF.

This chain links TRBV7-6 with TRBJ1-1; possibly TRBD1 for D (6 bases). V lost 7 bases to trimming and J lost 10 bases, with 13 bases between them. Germline V gives CDR1 SGHVS, CDR2 FNYEAQ. The length of the CDR3 is 11 residues. CDR3 bases: TGTGCCAGCACCCCCTTAGGGGGAGCTTTCTTT. This gives the protein CASTPLGGAFF.

CDR3: CASSLKGLGYTF. The CDR3 nucleotides read TGTGCCAGCAGTTTGAAGGGGCTCGGCTACACCTTC. This chain uses TRBV28 with TRBJ1-2; perhaps TRBD1 as D (5 bases). Germline loops: CDR1 MDHEN, CDR2 SYDVKM. The CDR3 sequence is 12 residues long. The V end lost 3 bases, the J end lost 8 bases, and 10 bases lay between the germline ends.

The rearrangement links TRBV7-8 to TRBJ2-1; 8 nucleotides line up with TRBD2. CDR1 SGHVS and CDR2 FQNEAQ come from the germline V gene. The length of the CDR3 is 15 residues. Trimming cost V 7 bases and J 3 bases; bases outside gene matches: 8. This CDR3 is CASIPRGGNYNEQFF. The CDR3 DNA sequence: TGTGCCAGCATCCCCCGGGGGGGCAACTACAATGAGCAGTTCTTC.

The CDR3 sequence: CASSLIGGGYQETQYF. In DNA form, the CDR3 reads TGTGCCAGCAGTTTAATCGGGGGGGGTTACCAAGAGACCCAGTACTTC. V is TRBV28 and J is TRBJ2-5; TRBD2 matches at 8 bases. Germline assignment: CDR1 MDHEN and CDR2 SYDVKM. The CDR3 consists of 16 residues. Trimming took 2 bases from V and 0 from J; bases not matched to a gene: 5.

CDR3 sequence (DNA): TGTGCCAGCAGCTGGGGACTGGGCACTAATGAAAAACTGTTTTTT. This encodes CASSWGLGTNEKLFF. V usage is TRBV5-8 and J usage is TRBJ1-4; D is perhaps TRBD1 (5 bases). Per the germline V gene, CDR1 is SGHTS and CDR2 is YDEGEE. V gave up 3 bases and J gave up 2 bases, with 11 bases separating them. The CDR3 sequence is 15 residues long.

The chain carries TRBV7-9 and TRBJ2-3, with a tentative D call TRBD1 (6 bases). CDR1 is SEHNR and CDR2 is FQNEAQ in the germline V gene (reference sequence). The CDR3 spans 15 residues. V lost 2 bases to trimming and J lost 0 bases, with 9 bases between them. The CDR3 region has the DNA TGTGCCAGCAGCTTATTGGGGGCTAGCACAGATACGCAGTATTTT. Amino acid sequence: CASSLLGASTDTQYF.

This clone appeared once. V is TRBV11-2 and J is TRBJ2-1; TRBD2 matches at 13 bases. Germline V lookup: CDR1 SGHAT, CDR2 FQNNGV. The trim removed 5 bases at V and 8 bases at J, leaving 18 bases unmatched. The CDR3 covers 19 residues. DNA of the CDR3: TGTGCCAGCAGCCCCCGGGGACTAGCGGGGTACGCGGGCATCGATGAGCAGTTCTTC. It encodes CASSPRGLAGYAGIDEQFF.

This clone was observed a single time. This chain links TRBV15 with TRBJ2-7, with 7 bases lining up with TRBD2. With V trimmed by 3 bases and J by 4 bases, 9 bases remained unmatched. The germline gives CDR1 LNHNV, CDR2 YYDKDF (reference sequence). The CDR3 is made up of 15 amino acids. The CDR3, as DNA: TGTGCCACCAGCAGGCCCCGCGGGGGTCCATACGAGCAGTACTTC. Its translation: CATSRPRGGPYEQYF.

The chain links TRBV9 to TRBJ2-3; 14 positions agree with TRBD2. This CDR3 contains 18 residues. The V segment lost 4 bases and the J segment 0 bases; nucleotides outside the gene matches: 7. Germline V gene sequence: CDR1 SGDLS, CDR2 YYNGEE. Here the CDR3 DNA reads TGTGCCAGCAGCTCCGGGACTAGCGGGGGCATTAGCACAGATACGCAGTATTTT. This codes for CASSSGTSGGISTDTQYF. The full variable domain, completed using reference TRBV9 and TRBJ2-3, is DSGVTQTPKHLITATGQRVTLRCSPRSGDLSVYWYQQSLDQGLQFLIQYYNGEERAKGNILERFSAQQFPDLHSELNLSSLELGDSALYFCASSSGTSGGISTDTQYFGPGTRLTVL.

This chain connects TRBV9 to TRBJ2-5; TRBD2 matches at 8 bases. V trimming: 1 base; J trimming: 4 bases; junction bases outside the gene matches: 6. The CDR3 covers 15 residues. Germline-derived CDR1 and CDR2 are SGDLS and YYNGEE. DNA for the CDR3: TGTGCCAGCAGCGTACAAAGCGGGGGCATAGAGACCCAGTACTTC. Protein product: CASSVQSGGIETQYF. Supplemented by reference TRBV9 and TRBJ2-5, the full variable domain reads DSGVTQTPKHLITATGQRVTLRCSPRSGDLSVYWYQQSLDQGLQFLIQYYNGEERAKGNILERFSAQQFPDLHSELNLSSLELGDSALYFCASSVQSGGIETQYFGPGTRLLVL.